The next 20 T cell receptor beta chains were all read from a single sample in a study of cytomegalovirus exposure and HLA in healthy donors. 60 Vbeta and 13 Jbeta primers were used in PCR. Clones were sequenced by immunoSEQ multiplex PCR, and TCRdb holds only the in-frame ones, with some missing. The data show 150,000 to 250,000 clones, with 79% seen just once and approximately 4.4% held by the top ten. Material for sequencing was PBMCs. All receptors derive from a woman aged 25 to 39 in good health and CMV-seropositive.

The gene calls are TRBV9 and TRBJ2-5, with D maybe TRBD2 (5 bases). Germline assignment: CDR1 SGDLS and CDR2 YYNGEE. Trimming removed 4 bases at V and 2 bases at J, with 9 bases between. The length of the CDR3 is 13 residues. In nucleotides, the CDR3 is TGTGCCAGCAGCCGGGGAACACAAGAGACCCAGTACTTC. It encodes CASSRGTQETQYF.

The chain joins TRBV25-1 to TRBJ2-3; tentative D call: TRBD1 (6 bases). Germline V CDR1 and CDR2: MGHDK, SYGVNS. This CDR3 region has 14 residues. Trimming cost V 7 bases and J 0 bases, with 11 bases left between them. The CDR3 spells CASNPGTSTDTQYF. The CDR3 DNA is TGTGCCAGCAACCCCGGGACAAGCACAGATACGCAGTATTTT.

The CDR3 region has the DNA TGTGCCAGCAGCGCTTTCCAGGGCTCTGGAAACACCATATATTTT. It codes for CASSAFQGSGNTIYF. The chain uses TRBV7-6 and TRBJ1-3, with a possible D match to TRBD1 (5 bases). CDR3 size: 15 residues. Germline CDR1 reads SGHVS; CDR2 reads FNYEAQ. Trimming stripped 5 bases from V and 0 bases from J, with 11 bases between.

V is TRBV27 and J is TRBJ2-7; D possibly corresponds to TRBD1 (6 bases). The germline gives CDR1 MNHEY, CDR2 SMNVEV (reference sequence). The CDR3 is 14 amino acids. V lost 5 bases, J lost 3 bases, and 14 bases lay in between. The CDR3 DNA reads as TGTGCCAGCAGTAACGGACAGATCTACTACGAGCAGTACTTC. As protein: CASSNGQIYYEQYF.

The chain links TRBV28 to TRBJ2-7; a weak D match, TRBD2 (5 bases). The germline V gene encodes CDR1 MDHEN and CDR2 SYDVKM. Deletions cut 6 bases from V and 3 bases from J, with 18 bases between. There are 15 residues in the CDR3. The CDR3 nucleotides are TGTGCCAGCAGCCCTACCACCGGGAACCTCTACGAGCAGTACTTC. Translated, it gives CASSPTTGNLYEQYF.

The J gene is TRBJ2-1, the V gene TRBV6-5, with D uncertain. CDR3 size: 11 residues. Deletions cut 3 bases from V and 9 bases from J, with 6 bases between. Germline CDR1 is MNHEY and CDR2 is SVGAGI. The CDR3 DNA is TGTGCCAGCAGTTATTTCGGTGAGCAGTTCTTC. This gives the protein CASSYFGEQFF.

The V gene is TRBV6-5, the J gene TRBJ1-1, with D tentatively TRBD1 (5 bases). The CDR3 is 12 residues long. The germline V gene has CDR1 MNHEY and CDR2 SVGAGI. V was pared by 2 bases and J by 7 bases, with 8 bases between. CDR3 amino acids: CASSYRGFEAFF. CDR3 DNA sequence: TGTGCCAGCAGTTACAGGGGCTTTGAAGCTTTCTTT.

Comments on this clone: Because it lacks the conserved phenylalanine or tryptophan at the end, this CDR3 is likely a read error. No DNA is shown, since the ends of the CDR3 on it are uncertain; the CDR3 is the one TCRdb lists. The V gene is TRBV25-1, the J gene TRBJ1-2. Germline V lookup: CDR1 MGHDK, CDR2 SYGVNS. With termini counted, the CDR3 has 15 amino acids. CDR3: CASSEFFSAEHPFCP.

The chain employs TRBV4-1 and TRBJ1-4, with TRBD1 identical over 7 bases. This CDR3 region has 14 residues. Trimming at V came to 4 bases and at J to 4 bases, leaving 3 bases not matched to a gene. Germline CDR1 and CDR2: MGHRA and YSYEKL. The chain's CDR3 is CASSPGQYNEKLFF. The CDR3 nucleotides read TGCGCCAGCAGCCCGGGACAGTATAATGAAAAACTGTTTTTT.

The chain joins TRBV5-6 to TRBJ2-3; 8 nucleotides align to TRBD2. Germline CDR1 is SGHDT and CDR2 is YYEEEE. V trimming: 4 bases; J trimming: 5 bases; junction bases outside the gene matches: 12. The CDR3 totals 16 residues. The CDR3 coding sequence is TGTGCCAGCAGCGTCTCACCGGGACTAGATAGAGATACGCAGTATTTT. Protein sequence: CASSVSPGLDRDTQYF. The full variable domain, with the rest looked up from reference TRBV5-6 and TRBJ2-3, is DAGVTQSPTHLIKTRGQQVTLRCSPKSGHDTVSWYQQALGQGPQFIFQYYEEEERQRGNFPDRFSGHQFPNYSSELNVNALLLGDSALYLCASSVSPGLDRDTQYFGPGTRLTVL.

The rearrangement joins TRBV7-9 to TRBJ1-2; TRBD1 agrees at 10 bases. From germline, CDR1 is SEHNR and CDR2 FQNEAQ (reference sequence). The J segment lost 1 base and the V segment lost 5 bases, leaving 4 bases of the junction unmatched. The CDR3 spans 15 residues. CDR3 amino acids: CASSRQGAINYGYTF. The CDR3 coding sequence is TGTGCCAGCAGCAGACAGGGGGCGATTAACTATGGCTACACCTTC.

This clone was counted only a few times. CDR3 region: CAWSVGANTEAFF. The CDR3 DNA reads TGTGCCTGGAGTGTTGGGGCGAACACTGAAGCTTTCTTT. The chain combines TRBV30 with TRBJ1-1, with D perhaps TRBD1 (5 bases). Germline-derived CDR1 and CDR2 are GTSNPN and SVGIG (reference sequence). With 0 bases removed from V and 1 base from J, the gap between germline ends came to 6 bases. The CDR3 consists of 13 residues.

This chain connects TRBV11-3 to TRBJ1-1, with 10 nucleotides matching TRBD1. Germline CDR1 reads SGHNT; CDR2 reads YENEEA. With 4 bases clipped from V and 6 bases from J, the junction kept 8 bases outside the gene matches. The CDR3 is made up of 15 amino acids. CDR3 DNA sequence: TGTGCCAGCAGCTACCGGACAGGGGGAATCGCTGAAGCTTTCTTT. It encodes CASSYRTGGIAEAFF.

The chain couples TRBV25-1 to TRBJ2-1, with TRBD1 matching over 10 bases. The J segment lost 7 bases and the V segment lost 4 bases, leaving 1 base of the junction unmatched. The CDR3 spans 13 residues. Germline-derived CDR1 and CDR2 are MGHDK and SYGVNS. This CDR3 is CASSGTGGNEQFF. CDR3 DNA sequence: TGTGCCAGCAGTGGGACAGGGGGGAATGAGCAGTTCTTC.

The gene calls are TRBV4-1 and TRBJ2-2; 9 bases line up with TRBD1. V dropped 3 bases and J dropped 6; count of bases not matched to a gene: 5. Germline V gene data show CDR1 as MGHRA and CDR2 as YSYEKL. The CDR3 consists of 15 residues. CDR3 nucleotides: TGCGCCAGCAGCCATCCGGGACAGGGCCCCGGGGAGCTGTTTTTT. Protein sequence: CASSHPGQGPGELFF.

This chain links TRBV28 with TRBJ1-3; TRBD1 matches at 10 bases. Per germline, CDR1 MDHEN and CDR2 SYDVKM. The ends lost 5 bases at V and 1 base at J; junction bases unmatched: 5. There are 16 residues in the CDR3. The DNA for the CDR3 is TGTGCCAGCAGTACCAGACAGGGGGCATCTGGAAACACCATATATTTT. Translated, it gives CASSTRQGASGNTIYF.

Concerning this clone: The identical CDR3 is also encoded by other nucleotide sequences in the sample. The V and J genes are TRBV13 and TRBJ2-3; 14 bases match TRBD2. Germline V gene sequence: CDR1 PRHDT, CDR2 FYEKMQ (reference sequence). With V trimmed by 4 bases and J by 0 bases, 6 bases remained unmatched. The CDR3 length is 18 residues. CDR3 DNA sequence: TGTGCCAGCAGCTCACCTGGGACTAGCGGGAGAAGCACAGATACGCAGTATTTT. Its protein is CASSSPGTSGRSTDTQYF.

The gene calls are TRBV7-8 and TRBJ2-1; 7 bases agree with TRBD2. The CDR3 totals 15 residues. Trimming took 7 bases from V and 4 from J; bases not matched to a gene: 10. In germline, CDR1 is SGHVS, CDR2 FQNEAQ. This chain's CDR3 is CASTSRLAVYNEQFF. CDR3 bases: TGTGCCAGCACCTCGCGGCTAGCGGTATACAATGAGCAGTTCTTC. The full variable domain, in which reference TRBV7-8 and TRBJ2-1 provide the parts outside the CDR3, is GAGVSQSPRYKVAKRGQDVALRCDPISGHVSLFWYQQALGQGPEFLTYFQNEAQLDKSGLPSDRFFAERPEGSVSTLKIQRTQQEDSAVYLCASTSRLAVYNEQFFGPGTRLTVL.

The CDR3 loop reads CASSSRRTFLTDTQYF. In nucleotides, the CDR3 is TGTGCCAGCAGCTCAAGAAGGACATTTCTCACAGATACGCAGTATTTT. The gene calls are TRBV7-9 and TRBJ2-3, with D possibly being TRBD1 (5 bases). Trimming removed 4 bases at V and 2 bases at J, with 16 bases between. The CDR3 consists of 16 residues. In germline, CDR1 is SEHNR, CDR2 FQNEAQ (reference sequence).

In nucleotides, the CDR3 is TGTGCCAGCAGCGTAGACGGGTGGGACAGGGAAGATACGCAGTATTTT. Encoded protein: CASSVDGWDREDTQYF. The chain uses TRBV9 and TRBJ2-3; 9 bases match TRBD1. The junction had 7 bases not matched to a gene; V was cut back by 0 bases and J by 5 bases. Germline CDR1 is SGDLS and CDR2 is YYNGEE. The CDR3 consists of 16 residues. The whole variable domain, remainder taken from reference TRBV9 and TRBJ2-3, is DSGVTQTPKHLITATGQRVTLRCSPRSGDLSVYWYQQSLDQGLQFLIQYYNGEERAKGNILERFSAQQFPDLHSELNLSSLELGDSALYFCASSVDGWDREDTQYFGPGTRLTVL.